Reported below is one T cell receptor beta chain. Germline V gene data show CDR1 as MNHEY and CDR2 as SVGAGI. The CDR3 is made up of 15 amino acids. After removal of 5 bases from V and 4 bases from J, the junction contained 3 bases not matched to a gene. These data belong to a study of blood T cell repertoires in COVID-19. Looking at the study overall: Spain, Italy and the United States supplied samples that represented acute and convalescent COVID-19. Nucleic acid was either cDNA or gDNA, and it came from T cells, B-cell-depleted T cells, or PBMCs.

As handled by the study authors: From reference gene primer amplification, estimates of nucleated cell counts were derived. TCRdb keeps only in-frame clones here, not all; method: immunoSEQ multiplex PCR. V, J and clone size are taken as reported in that table, and D and trimming were inferred from the DNA itself. The top ten clones hold around 4% of a sample with more than 110,000 clones, more than 75% of them seen once. The genes are TRBV6-5 and TRBJ2-1; 12 bases map to TRBD2. This TCR derives from a woman of 80 years or more with acute or convalescent COVID-19. The sample consisted of peripheral blood. The CDR3 coding sequence is TGTGCCAGCAGTCGGACTAGCGGGAAGTACAATGAGCAGTTCTTC. This gives the protein CASSRTSGKYNEQFF.